These T cell receptor beta chains were read from a single sample in a study of cytomegalovirus exposure and HLA in healthy donors. Sequenced by immunoSEQ multiplex PCR; TCRdb stores in-frame clones only, minus some. This table has about 160,000 clones, around 80% appearing once. Sequenced sample: PBMCs. The receptors stem from a woman between 25 and 40 years old in good health and CMV-seropositive. Each CDR3 is given with its conserved first and last residue. A D gene is named only where the DNA matches it firmly.

d_call j_call v_call cdr3_length cdr3_aa
TRBD2 TRBJ2-5 TRBV5-6 15 CASSLLAGGRETQYF
NA TRBJ1-1 TRBV7-8 13 CASSLIQDTEAFF
NA TRBJ2-1 TRBV2 12 CASSEGSHEQFF
NA TRBJ2-1 TRBV6-1 13 CATDRSSYNEQFF
NA TRBJ2-7 TRBV7-9 12 CASSTGSHEQYF
NA TRBJ1-1 TRBV5-8 8 CASSFFYF
TRBD1 TRBJ2-1 TRBV12-5 15 CASGLRDRGANEQFF
TRBD1 TRBJ1-2 TRBV27 17 CASSLSAGTGVYYGYTF
NA TRBJ2-2 TRBV10-3 11 CAISRTGELFF
TRBD1 TRBJ2-7 TRBV13 17 CASSNTFGQASVGEQYF
NA TRBJ1-5 TRBV10-3 16 CAISDPGQGSFQPQHF
NA TRBJ1-1 TRBV7-9 12 CASSLAPGQAFF
TRBD2 TRBJ2-1 TRBV5-1 15 CASSLPSGGGNEQFF
TRBD2 TRBJ2-3 TRBV11-2 16 CASSFVSGGAADTQYF
NA TRBJ2-1 TRBV9 15 CASSPGQFKDNEQFF
NA TRBJ1-2 TRBV5-1 14 CASSSPDSHYGYTF
TRBD2 TRBJ2-1 TRBV30 17 CAASGGGGASSYNEQFF
NA TRBJ1-1 TRBV6-1 13 CASERGIGTEAFF
TRBD2 TRBJ2-3 TRBV11-2 18 CASSLGRGGPILTDTQYF
NA TRBJ2-7 TRBV27 13 CATSGVVSYEQYF
NA TRBJ1-1 TRBV28 17 CASRYTSTGPRYTEAFF
TRBD1 TRBJ2-7 TRBV7-9 16 CASSIYRDRGTYEQYF
TRBD1 TRBJ2-7 TRBV15 14 CATSRETGGYEQYF
NA TRBJ1-2 TRBV19 14 CASSPKTGPWGYTF
NA TRBJ1-1 TRBV18 13 CASSRERDTEAFF
NA TRBJ1-5 TRBV7-2 15 CASSLATGMNQPQHF
NA TRBJ2-3 TRBV7-9 12 CSSSSDYTLRYF
NA TRBJ1-5 TRBV7-6 14 CASSLGGRNQPQHF
TRBD1 TRBJ1-5 TRBV5-4 20 CASSLWGCAGGLYASQPQHF
TRBD1 TRBJ2-2 TRBV7-9 18 CASSLLPTGTENTGELFF
NA TRBJ2-2 TRBV7-8 15 CASSLNGLPAGELFF
TRBD2 TRBJ2-5 TRBV9 15 CASSSSGGAVETQYF
TRBD1 TRBJ2-7 TRBV18 16 CASSPYSGTASYEQYF
NA TRBJ1-1 TRBV29-1 14 CSATLTGTGTEAFF
TRBD2 TRBJ2-2 TRBV7-8 17 CASSTRGRGGRGGELFF
NA TRBJ2-2 TRBV5-1 13 CASRRTNTGELFF
NA TRBJ1-4 TRBV7-9 14 CASSTGRGDEKLFF
NA TRBJ2-3 TRBV30 16 CAWSVWGGQPTDTQYF
TRBD1 TRBJ2-7 TRBV6-1 14 CASTAGTGIYEQYF
NA TRBJ1-1 TRBV30 13 CAWSVQIYTEAFF
NA TRBJ1-4 TRBV7-9 15 CASSLRVAANEKLFF
NA TRBJ2-7 TRBV7-2 14 CASSLGVAFYEQYF
TRBD2 TRBJ2-1 TRBV7-8 17 CASSLWTSGDSYNEQFF
NA TRBJ2-1 TRBV14 13 CASSRGFHHEQFF
TRBD2 TRBJ2-5 TRBV2 16 CASSVGLAGGQETQYF
TRBD1 TRBJ1-5 TRBV5-5 16 CASSRTGQGSNQPQHF
TRBD1 TRBJ1-2 TRBV5-1 15 CASSSMDRPNYGYTF
NA TRBJ2-1 TRBV10-2 17 CASSESTIRVPSSEQFF